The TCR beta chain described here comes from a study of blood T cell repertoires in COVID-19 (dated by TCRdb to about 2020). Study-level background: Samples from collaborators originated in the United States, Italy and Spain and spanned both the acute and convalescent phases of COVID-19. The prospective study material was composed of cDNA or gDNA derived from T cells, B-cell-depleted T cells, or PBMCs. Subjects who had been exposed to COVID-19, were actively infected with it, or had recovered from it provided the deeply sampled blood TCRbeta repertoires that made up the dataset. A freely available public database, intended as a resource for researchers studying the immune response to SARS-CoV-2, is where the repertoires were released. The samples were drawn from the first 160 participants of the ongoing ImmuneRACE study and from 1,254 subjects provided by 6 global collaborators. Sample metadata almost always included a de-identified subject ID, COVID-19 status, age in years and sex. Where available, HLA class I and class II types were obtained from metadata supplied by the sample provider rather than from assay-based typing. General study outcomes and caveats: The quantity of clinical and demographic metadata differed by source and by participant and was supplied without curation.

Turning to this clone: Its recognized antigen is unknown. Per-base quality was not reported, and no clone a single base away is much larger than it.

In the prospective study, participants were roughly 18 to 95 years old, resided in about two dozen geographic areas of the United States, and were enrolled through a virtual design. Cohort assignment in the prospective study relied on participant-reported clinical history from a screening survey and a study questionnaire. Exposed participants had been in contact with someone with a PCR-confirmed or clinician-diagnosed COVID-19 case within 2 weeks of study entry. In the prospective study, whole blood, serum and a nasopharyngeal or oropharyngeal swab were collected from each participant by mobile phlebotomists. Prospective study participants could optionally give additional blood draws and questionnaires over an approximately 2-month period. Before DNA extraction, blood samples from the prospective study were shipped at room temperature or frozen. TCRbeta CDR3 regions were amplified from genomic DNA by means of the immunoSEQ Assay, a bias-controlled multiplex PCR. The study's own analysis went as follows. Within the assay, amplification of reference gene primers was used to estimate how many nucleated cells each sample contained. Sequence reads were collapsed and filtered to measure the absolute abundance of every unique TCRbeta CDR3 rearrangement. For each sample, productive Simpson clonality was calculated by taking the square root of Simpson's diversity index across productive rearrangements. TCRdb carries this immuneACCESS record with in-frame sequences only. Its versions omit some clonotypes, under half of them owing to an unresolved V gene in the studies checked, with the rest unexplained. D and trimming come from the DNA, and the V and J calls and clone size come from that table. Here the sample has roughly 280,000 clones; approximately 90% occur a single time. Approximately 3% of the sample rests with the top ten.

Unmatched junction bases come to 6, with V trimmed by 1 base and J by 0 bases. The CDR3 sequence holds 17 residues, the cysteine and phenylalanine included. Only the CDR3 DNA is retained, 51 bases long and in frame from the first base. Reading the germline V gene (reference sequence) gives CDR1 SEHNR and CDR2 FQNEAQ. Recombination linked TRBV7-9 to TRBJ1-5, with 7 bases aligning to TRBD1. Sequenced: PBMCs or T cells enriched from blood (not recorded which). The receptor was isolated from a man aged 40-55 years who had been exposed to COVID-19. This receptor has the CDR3 CASSLGRGANSNQPQHF. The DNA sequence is TGTGCCAGCAGCTTAGGCAGGGGGGCTAATAGCAATCAGCCCCAGCATTTT.